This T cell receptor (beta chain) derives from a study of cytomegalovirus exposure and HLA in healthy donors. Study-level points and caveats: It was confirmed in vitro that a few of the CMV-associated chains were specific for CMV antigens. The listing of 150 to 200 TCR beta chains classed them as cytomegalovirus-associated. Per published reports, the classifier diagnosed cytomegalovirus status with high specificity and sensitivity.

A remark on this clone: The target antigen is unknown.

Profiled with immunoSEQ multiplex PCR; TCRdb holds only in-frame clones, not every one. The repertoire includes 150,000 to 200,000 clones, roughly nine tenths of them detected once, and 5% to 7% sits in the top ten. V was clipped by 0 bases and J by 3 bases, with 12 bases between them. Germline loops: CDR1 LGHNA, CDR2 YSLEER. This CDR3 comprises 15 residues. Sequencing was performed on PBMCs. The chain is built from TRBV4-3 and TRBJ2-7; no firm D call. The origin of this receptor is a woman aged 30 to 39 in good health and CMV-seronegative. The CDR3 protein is CASSQDSLGNYEQYF. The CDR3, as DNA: TGCGCCAGCAGCCAAGATAGTCTGGGGAACTACGAGCAGTACTTC.